These T cell receptor beta chains were read from a single sample in a study of regulatory T cells in long-lasting Graves disease. In TCRdb, the multiplex PCR reads were re-called with MiXCR into one record per CDR3 protein. The sample carries fewer than 550,000 distinct CDR3 sequences, 16% recorded once. This sample also belongs to another study, concerning T cells in Graves' hyperthyroidism and ophthalmopathy.

Sequences were derived from peripheral blood mononuclear cells (PBMCs), sampled at new diagnosis, from a patient treated with antithyroid drugs. The receptors were sampled from a woman aged 35 to 60 with Graves disease. The CDR3 runs from the conserved cysteine through the conserved F or W. D genes are given only for firm matches. Clone sizes are given selectively: once, few, many, or a class where the clone is expanded.

j_call | d_call | v_call | clone_size | cdr3_nt | cdr3_aa
TRBJ1-1 | - | TRBV12-5 | - | TGTGCTAGTGGTTTTAGAGCTTTCTTT | CASGFRAFF
TRBJ1-5 | - | TRBV30 | few | TGTGCCTGGAGTTATGGGGCGCTTAGCAATCAGCCCCAGCATTTT | CAWSYGALSNQPQHF
TRBJ1-1 | TRBD1 | TRBV5-1 | - | TGCGCCAGCAGCTCATCGACAGGGCGAGTGTCTGAAGCTTTCTTT | CASSSSTGRVSEAFF
TRBJ2-1 | - | TRBV5-6 | few | TGTGCCAGCAGCTTCCCCATGACCGGGGACGAGCAGTTCTTC | CASSFPMTGDEQFF
TRBJ2-7 | TRBD1 | TRBV4-1 | - | TGCGCCAGCAGCCAAGCCCGGACAGGGGGCTCCTACGAGCAGTACTTC | CASSQARTGGSYEQYF
TRBJ2-7 | TRBD1 | TRBV10-3 | - | TGTGCCATCAGCTTGGGACAGGCGAGCTCCTACAATGAGCAGTACTTC | CAISLGQASSYNEQYF
TRBJ2-3 | - | TRBV12-3/TRBV12-4 | many | TGTGCCAGCAGTTTTGGATCCGGAGGGCAGTATTTT | CASSFGSGGQYF
TRBJ2-2 | TRBD1 | TRBV11-2 | many | TGTGCCAGCAACAGGGACAGGCGCACCGGGGAGCTGTTTTTT | CASNRDRRTGELFF
TRBJ2-2 | TRBD1 | TRBV24-1 | - | TGTGCCACCAGTGACCCCGGGACAGGGGAAACCGGGGAGCTGTTTTTT | CATSDPGTGETGELFF
TRBJ2-5 | TRBD1 | TRBV10-2 | many | TGCGCCAGCAGTGTATCCGGGACAGGGCGTGTAGAGACCCAGTACTTC | CASSVSGTGRVETQYF
TRBJ2-5 | - | TRBV5-5 | few | TGTGCCAGCAGCCCAGGGGGGGTGCGGGAGACCCAGTACTTC | CASSPGGVRETQYF
TRBJ2-2 | - | TRBV12-3/TRBV12-4 | many | TGTGCCAGCAGTTTAGCCTCCGGATCCCTCGGGGAGCTGTTTTTT | CASSLASGSLGELFF
TRBJ2-7 | - | TRBV12-5 | many | TGTGCTAGTGGTTTTCGAGCAACACCTTACTCCTACGAGCAGTACTTC | CASGFRATPYSYEQYF
TRBJ2-3 | - | TRBV28 | many | TGTGCCAGCAGTTTCCCCATCTGGGCAGGCACAGATACGCAGTATTTT | CASSFPIWAGTDTQYF
TRBJ2-2 | - | TRBV9 | - | TGTGCCAGCAGCCCTCTACAGGAAATCGGGGAGCTGTTTTTT | CASSPLQEIGELFF
TRBJ2-7 | - | TRBV15 | few | TGTGCCACCAGCAGAGTAGGGGAGCCTAACTACGAGCAGTACTTC | CATSRVGEPNYEQYF
TRBJ1-2 | - | TRBV4-2 | many | TGTGCCAGCAGCCAAGCAGCGGGCAGTATTCAGGCCTATGGCTACACCTTC | CASSQAAGSIQAYGYTF
TRBJ1-5 | - | TRBV6-2/TRBV6-3 | - | TGTGCCAGCAGTCACGACAGGTCCAATCAGCCCCAGCATTTT | CASSHDRSNQPQHF
TRBJ2-7 | - | TRBV12-3/TRBV12-4 | many | TGTGCCAGCAGTTTTGAGGACGGAAGCTACGAGCAGTACTTC | CASSFEDGSYEQYF
TRBJ1-5 | - | TRBV6-1 | few | TGTGCCAGCAGTAAAGGGCAGGGGTGGCAGCCCCAGCATTTT | CASSKGQGWQPQHF
TRBJ1-4 | - | TRBV12-3/TRBV12-4 | many | TGTGCCAGCAGTTCAGGTGGGGGTGTGAATGAAAAACTGTTTTTT | CASSSGGGVNEKLFF
TRBJ1-4 | TRBD1 | TRBV28 | many | TGTGCCAGCACCAACAGGGGAGGCGATGAAAAACTGTTTTTT | CASTNRGGDEKLFF
TRBJ1-2 | - | TRBV27 | many | TGTGCCAGCAGTGTCGATGGACAACGCCATGGCTACACCTTC | CASSVDGQRHGYTF
TRBJ2-7 | - | TRBV4-1 | many | TGCGCCAGCAGCCAAGACCCACAGGGCTACGAGCAGTACTTC | CASSQDPQGYEQYF
TRBJ2-7 | - | TRBV30 | - | TGTGCCTGGAAGGGGGGGGCCTACGAGCAGTACTTC | CAWKGGAYEQYF
TRBJ1-5 | TRBD1 | TRBV2 | few | TGTGCCAGCAGTGAGGGGACAGGCTTCCAGCCCCAGCATTTT | CASSEGTGFQPQHF
TRBJ2-7 | - | TRBV27 | - | TGTGCCAGCACCCGAGGCCCTGACTATCGGCAGTACTTC | CASTRGPDYRQYF
TRBJ2-7 | TRBD1 | TRBV6-4 | - | TGTGCCAGCAGTGATCGGGACAGGAGCTCCTACGAGCAGTACTTC | CASSDRDRSSYEQYF
TRBJ2-3 | - | TRBV18 | many | TGTGCCAGCTCACCACGGCAGAGTAGTATCACAGATACGCAGTATTTT | CASSPRQSSITDTQYF
TRBJ1-5 | - | TRBV20-1 | few | TGCAGTGCTAGTTTACCCGACAGCCTCAATCAGCCCCAGCATTTT | CSASLPDSLNQPQHF
TRBJ2-5 | TRBD1 | TRBV5-1 | - | TGCGCCAGCGCCCGGACAGGACCCCAAGAGACCCAGTACTTC | CASARTGPQETQYF
TRBJ2-5 | TRBD2 | TRBV5-1 | - | TGCGCCAGCAGCTTGGGCGGGGGGGCCCCCGAGACCCAGTACTTC | CASSLGGGAPETQYF
TRBJ2-2 | - | TRBV11-2 | many | TGTGCCAGCAGCCCGCTAGGGAACGCGAACACCGGGGAGCTGTTTTTT | CASSPLGNANTGELFF
TRBJ2-5 | - | TRBV3-1 | many | TGTGCCAGCAGCCAAGCACGGATCCTCCAAGAGACCCAGTACTTC | CASSQARILQETQYF
TRBJ2-2 | - | TRBV12-3/TRBV12-4 | once | TGTGCCAGCAGTTCCATCAGGGGTATCACCGGGGAGCTGTTTTTT | CASSSIRGITGELFF
TRBJ1-1 | - | TRBV5-1 | - | TGCGCCAGCAGCTTGGAGGCAGGACTGAACACTGTAGCTTTCTTT | CASSLEAGLNTVAFF
TRBJ1-2 | - | TRBV6-1 | many | TGTGCCAGCAGTGAATGGGGCGACCAACTATATGGCTACACCTTC | CASSEWGDQLYGYTF
TRBJ1-5 | - | TRBV19 | few | TGTGCCAGTACCGCCAAAGACGGGACGAGGGGGCAGCCCCAGCATTTT | CASTAKDGTRGQPQHF
TRBJ2-2 | - | TRBV4-2 | few | TGTGCCAGCAGCCAAGATTCGGGGGATGAGCTGTTTTTT | CASSQDSGDELFF
TRBJ1-1 | - | TRBV3-1 | many | TGTGCCAGCAGCCAGGAGAACACTGAAGCTTTCTTT | CASSQENTEAFF
TRBJ2-3 | TRBD2 | TRBV7-9 | - | TGTGCCAGCAGCTTATTAGCGGGGGGCCCTGCAGATACGCAGTATTTT | CASSLLAGGPADTQYF
TRBJ1-4 | - | TRBV4-2 | - | TGTGCCAGCAGCCCCAACACAGGGAGGAATGAAAAACTGTTTTTT | CASSPNTGRNEKLFF
TRBJ2-5 | - | TRBV18 | - | TGTGCCAGCTCACCCTTGGTGGGAGCCAGGAGAGAGACCCAGTACTTC | CASSPLVGARRETQYF
TRBJ2-3 | TRBD2 | TRBV6-1 | - | TGTGCCAGCCAAGCGGGAGTGGATACGCAGTATTTT | CASQAGVDTQYF
TRBJ2-2 | - | TRBV12-3/TRBV12-4 | many | TGTGCCAGCACCTCGGGACTGCGGACCGGGGAGCTGTTTTTT | CASTSGLRTGELFF
TRBJ2-2 | - | TRBV24-1 | few | TGTGCCACCAGTCCCAGGGGGAACACCGGGGAGCTGTTTTTT | CATSPRGNTGELFF
TRBJ1-2 | - | TRBV12-3/TRBV12-4 | many | TGTGCCAGCAGCGGAACGACAGGCTACACCTTC | CASSGTTGYTF
TRBJ2-3 | TRBD2 | TRBV5-1 | many | TGCGCCAGCAGCTTGGAACTAGGGGAGGGAAATACGCAGTATTTT | CASSLELGEGNTQYF
TRBJ1-1 | - | TRBV12-3/TRBV12-4 | many | TGTGCCAGCAGCCCGTCCGGACCGACAGCTTTCTTT | CASSPSGPTAFF
TRBJ1-1 | - | TRBV9 | - | TGTGCCAGCAGCCTGAGGGGGGGCCTGAAGGACACTGAAGCTTTCTTT | CASSLRGGLKDTEAFF
TRBJ2-7 | - | TRBV2 | many | TGTGCCAGCTCAAGTGGTGATGACTACGAGCAGTACTTC | CASSSGDDYEQYF
TRBJ2-7 | - | TRBV2 | many | TGTGCCAGCACCCCAGGGCGGTGGGAGCAGTACTTC | CASTPGRWEQYF
TRBJ1-1 | - | TRBV2 | few | TGTGCCAGCTGCGCAGAGGTGAACACTGAAGCTTTCTTT | CASCAEVNTEAFF
TRBJ2-7 | TRBD2 | TRBV3-1 | few | TGTGCCAGCAGCCAAGCGCGGCGGGGAGGGGAGCAGTACTTC | CASSQARRGGEQYF